This TCR beta chain was retrieved from a study of T cell responses to AZD1222 COVID-19 vaccine. Study findings and constraints: Spike was spanned by vaccine-associated CD4 TCRs, which were dominant at 160-218 and 743-854. Donors were mostly white British, more females; clonal diversity possibly underestimated. Breadth and depth of Spike-specific TCRs rose after two AZD1222 doses.

Sequencing was performed with immunoSEQ multiplex PCR; in TCRdb, only in-frame clones are kept and a portion is missing. The repertoire has approximately 130,000 clones, more than 85% of them found once; the top ten carry approximately 3.4%. Points on this clone: Antigen: not known.

This TCR was recovered from an adult in good health. Here the sequenced sample was peripheral blood, taken on day 0 of AZD1222 vaccination.

The CDR3 reads CASSEARGTEAFF. CDR3 sequence (DNA): TGTGCCAGCAGTGAGGCGAGGGGCACTGAAGCTTTCTTT. This rearrangement joins TRBV6-1 to TRBJ1-1, with D possibly TRBD1 on 5 matching bases. Trimming cost V 3 bases and J 4 bases, with 9 bases left between them. The germline V gene encodes CDR1 MNHNS and CDR2 SASEGT. The CDR3 is 13 amino acids.